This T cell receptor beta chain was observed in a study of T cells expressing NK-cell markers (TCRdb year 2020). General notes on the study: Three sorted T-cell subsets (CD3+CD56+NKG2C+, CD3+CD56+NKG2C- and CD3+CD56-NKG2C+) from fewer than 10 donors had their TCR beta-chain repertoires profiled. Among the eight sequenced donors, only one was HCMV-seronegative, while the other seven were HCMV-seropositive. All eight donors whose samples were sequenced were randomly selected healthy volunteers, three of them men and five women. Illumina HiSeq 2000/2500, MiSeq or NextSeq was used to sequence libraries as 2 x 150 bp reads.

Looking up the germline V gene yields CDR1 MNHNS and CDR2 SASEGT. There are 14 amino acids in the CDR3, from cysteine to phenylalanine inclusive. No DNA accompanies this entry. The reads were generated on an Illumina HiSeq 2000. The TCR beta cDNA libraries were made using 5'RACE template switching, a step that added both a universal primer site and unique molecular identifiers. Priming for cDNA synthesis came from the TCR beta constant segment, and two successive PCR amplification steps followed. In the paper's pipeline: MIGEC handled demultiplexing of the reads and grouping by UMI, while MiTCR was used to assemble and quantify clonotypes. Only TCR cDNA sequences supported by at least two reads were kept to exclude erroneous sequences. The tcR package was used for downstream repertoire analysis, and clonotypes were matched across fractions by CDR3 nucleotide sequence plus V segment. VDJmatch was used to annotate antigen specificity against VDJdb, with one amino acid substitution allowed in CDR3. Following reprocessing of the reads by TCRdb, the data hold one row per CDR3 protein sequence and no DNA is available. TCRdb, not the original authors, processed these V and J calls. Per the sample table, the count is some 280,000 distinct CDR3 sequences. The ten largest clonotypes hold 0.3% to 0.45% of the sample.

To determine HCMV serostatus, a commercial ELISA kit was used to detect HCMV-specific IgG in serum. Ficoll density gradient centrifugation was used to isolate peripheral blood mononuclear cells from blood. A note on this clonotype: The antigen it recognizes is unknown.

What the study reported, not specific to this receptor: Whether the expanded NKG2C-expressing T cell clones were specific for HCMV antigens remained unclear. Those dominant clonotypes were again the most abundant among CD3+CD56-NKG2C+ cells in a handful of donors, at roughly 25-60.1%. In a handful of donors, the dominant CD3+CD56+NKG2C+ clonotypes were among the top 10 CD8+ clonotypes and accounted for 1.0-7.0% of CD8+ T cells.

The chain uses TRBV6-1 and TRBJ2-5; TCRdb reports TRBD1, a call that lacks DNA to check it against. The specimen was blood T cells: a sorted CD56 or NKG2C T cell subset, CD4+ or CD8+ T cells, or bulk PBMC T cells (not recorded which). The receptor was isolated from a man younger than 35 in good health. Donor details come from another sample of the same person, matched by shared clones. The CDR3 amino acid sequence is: CASRNVQGTETQYF.